The 16 T cell receptor beta chains below were found in one sample sequenced in a study of cytomegalovirus exposure and HLA in healthy donors (dated 2017 in TCRdb). The library was obtained by the immunoSEQ multiplex PCR assay. The table was pulled from immuneACCESS by TCRdb, which kept in-frame rearrangements only. Such tables lose some clones; where checked, under half of the loss comes from unresolved V genes, and the rest has no known cause. This sample comprises about 58,000 clones, over 85% of them detected only once. The ten largest make up more than 1% of the sample. Material: PBMCs. The receptors shown here come from a man younger than 35 in good health and CMV-seronegative.

This clone appeared a single time. This chain links TRBV5-1 with TRBJ1-5; 7 nucleotides align to TRBD1. Germline values: CDR1 SGHRS, CDR2 YFSETQ. This CDR3 has 14 amino acids. Trimming cost V 3 bases and J 4 bases; bases outside gene matches: 4. CDR3 in DNA: TGCGCCAGCAGCTGGGACAGTCCTAATCAGCCCCAGCATTTT. Translation: CASSWDSPNQPQHF.

The chain has TRBV23-1 and TRBJ2-3, with a possible D match to TRBD2 (6 bases). TRBV23-1 is reported as an ORF; its role is uncertain. This CDR3 has 20 residues. V gave up 0 bases and J gave up 0 bases, with 22 bases separating them. The CDR3 DNA follows: TGCGCCAGCAGTCAATCTTGGTCTCGGGGGAAGTTACCTAGCACAGATACGCAGTATTTT. It specifies CASSQSWSRGKLPSTDTQYF.

This chain joins TRBV6-5 and TRBJ2-1; 10 positions agree with TRBD1. Trimming removed 4 bases from V and 3 bases from J; junction bases left unmatched: 3. This CDR3 is 15 amino acids long. Germline V gives CDR1 MNHEY, CDR2 SVGAGI. The CDR3 sequence: CASSSGTGDYNEQFF. In nucleotides, the CDR3 is TGTGCCAGCAGTTCCGGGACAGGGGACTACAATGAGCAGTTCTTC.

The gene calls are TRBV15 and TRBJ1-4, with 9 bases fitting TRBD1. The CDR3 runs 13 residues. Germline lookup yields CDR1 LNHNV and CDR2 YYDKDF (reference sequence). J gave up 12 bases and V 4 bases, and 6 bases lay outside the gene matches. CDR3: CATSNRQGGELFF. CDR3 bases: TGTGCCACCAGCAACCGACAGGGGGGTGAACTGTTTTTT.

This clone occurred a few times. V and J are TRBV2 and TRBJ1-5; 7 bases line up with TRBD1. This CDR3 region has 14 residues. Germline V CDR1 and CDR2: SNHLY, FYNNEI. J gave up 1 base and V 4 bases, and 1 base lay outside the gene matches. The CDR3: CASSGQGSNQPQHF. The CDR3 region has the DNA TGTGCCAGCAGTGGACAGGGAAGCAATCAGCCCCAGCATTTT.

This sequence joins TRBV9 and TRBJ2-5; weak D call: TRBD1 (6 bases). Germline values: CDR1 SGDLS, CDR2 YYNGEE. CDR3 length equals 15 residues. The ends were cut back, 0 bases at V and 0 bases at J, with 9 bases in the middle. The CDR3 reads CASSVGGLDQETQYF. CDR3 nucleotide sequence: TGTGCCAGCAGCGTAGGGGGGCTAGACCAAGAGACCCAGTACTTC. Full variable domain (rest looked up from reference TRBV9 and TRBJ2-5): DSGVTQTPKHLITATGQRVTLRCSPRSGDLSVYWYQQSLDQGLQFLIQYYNGEERAKGNILERFSAQQFPDLHSELNLSSLELGDSALYFCASSVGGLDQETQYFGPGTRLLVL.

The V gene is TRBV7-8, the J gene TRBJ2-7, with TRBD2 as a possible D gene (5 bases). Germline CDR1 reads SGHVS; CDR2 reads FQNEAQ. This CDR3 region has 15 residues. Trimming took off 7 bases at V and 5 bases at J, with 21 bases between the two ends. CDR3 sequence (DNA): TGTGCCAGCACCCGGAAAGGACTCTTCCAGGACGAGCAGTACTTC. Its protein product is CASTRKGLFQDEQYF.

This chain uses TRBV29-1 with TRBJ2-1, with 13 bases aligning to TRBD2. The CDR3 is 15 residues long. V was clipped by 6 bases and J by 8 bases; unmatched bases: 10. The germline V gene encodes CDR1 SQVTM and CDR2 ANQGSEA. CDR3 sequence: CSVGGTSGMLDEQFF. The CDR3 DNA is TGCAGCGTCGGGGGGACTAGCGGGATGTTGGATGAGCAGTTCTTC.

The chain couples TRBV30 to TRBJ2-7; tentatively, D is TRBD1 (6 bases). CDR1 and CDR2 (germline): GTSNPN, SVGIG (reference sequence). The CDR3 is 13 residues long. The germline V and J ends were trimmed by 2 bases and 4 bases, with 12 bases remaining between them. The CDR3 protein is CAWSQQGGYEQYF. The DNA of the CDR3 is TGTGCCTGGAGTCAACAGGGCGGGTACGAGCAGTACTTC.

The J gene is TRBJ1-1, the V gene TRBV19; maybe TRBD1 (5 bases). CDR1 and CDR2 (germline): LNHDA, SQIVND (reference sequence). Trimming cost V 3 bases and J 5 bases, with 16 bases left between them. This CDR3 has 15 residues. CDR3 sequence: CASSMAGLGATEAFF. The CDR3 region has the DNA TGTGCCAGTAGTATGGCAGGGTTAGGTGCGACTGAAGCTTTCTTT.

V gene TRBV5-5 combines with J gene TRBJ2-7; 8 bases match TRBD2. This CDR3 spans 16 amino acids. CDR1 SGHKS and CDR2 YYEKEE come from the germline V gene (reference sequence). Germline trimming cut 1 base from V and 3 bases from J; bases unmatched to any gene: 9. The CDR3 DNA sequence: TGTGCCAGCAGCTTGTTTCCAGCGGGAGACGTCTACGAGCAGTACTTC. Translated: CASSLFPAGDVYEQYF.

The chain joins TRBV12-2 to TRBJ1-3. TRBV12-2 is classified as a pseudogene. The CDR3 has 15 residues. CDR3 bases: TGTGCAAGTCGCTTATTTAATCTCTCTGGAAACACCATATATTTT. Its protein is CASRLFNLSGNTIYF.

To note about this clone: At the DNA level, this CDR3 is encoded by other sequences in the same sample as well. The rearrangement uses TRBV28 and TRBJ1-2; D remains unclear. The V gene's germline CDR1 is MDHEN and CDR2 SYDVKM. This CDR3 has 13 amino acids. Trimming stripped 5 bases from V and 2 bases from J, with 9 bases between. DNA for the CDR3: TGTGCCAGCAGTCTTGGGCAGAACTATGGCTACACCTTC. It encodes CASSLGQNYGYTF.

In this sample, this clone turned up once. The chain recombines TRBV5-4 with TRBJ2-1, with 7 nucleotides matching TRBD1. There are 16 residues in the CDR3. Looked up from germline, CDR1 is SGHNT and CDR2 is YYREEE (reference sequence). The ends lost 2 bases at V and 6 bases at J; junction bases unmatched: 11. The chain's CDR3 is CASSFRTGASSNEQFF. The DNA for the CDR3 is TGTGCCAGCAGCTTCCGAACAGGGGCTTCATCCAATGAGCAGTTCTTC.

The rearrangement joins TRBV30 to TRBJ1-5; D is perhaps TRBD1 (5 bases). Per the germline V gene, CDR1 is GTSNPN and CDR2 is SVGIG (reference sequence). CDR3 size: 15 residues. With 0 bases removed from V and 3 bases from J, the gap between germline ends came to 12 bases. The CDR3 spells CAWSVGQGDNQPQHF. The CDR3 region has the DNA TGTGCCTGGAGTGTAGGTCAGGGTGACAATCAGCCCCAGCATTTT.

The chain has TRBV6-6 and TRBJ1-1; D is uncertain. This CDR3 has 11 amino acids. V was shortened by 2 bases and J by 7 bases, with 5 bases between the two germline ends. Germline assignment: CDR1 MNHNY and CDR2 SVGAGI (reference sequence). The CDR3 DNA reads TGTGCCAGCAGTTACCGGGATGAAGCTTTCTTT. As protein: CASSYRDEAFF.